This is a list of T cell receptor beta chains from one sample in a study of blood T cell repertoires in COVID-19. Sequencing was performed with immunoSEQ multiplex PCR; in TCRdb, only in-frame clones are kept and a portion is missing. The data show some 210,000 clones, with 82% seen just once and approximately 12% held by the top ten. Specimen: peripheral blood. These receptors originate from a woman in her forties with acute or convalescent COVID-19. The CDR3 runs from the conserved cysteine through the conserved F or W. The D gene is left open where the match is weak. Some rows have no size entry. The others give once, few or many, or a class for an expanded clone.

J	size	D	V	CDR3	DNA
TRBJ2-7	.	.	TRBV29-1	CSVGQAHEQYF	TGCAGCGTTGGACAGGCTCACGAGCAGTACTTC
TRBJ2-7	.	.	TRBV2	CASRRGSGSYEQYF	TGTGCCAGCAGGAGGGGCAGCGGGTCCTACGAGCAGTACTTC
TRBJ1-5	.	.	TRBV11-2	CASSLGEGRISNQPQHF	TGTGCCAGCAGCTTAGGCGAGGGCAGAATCAGCAATCAGCCCCAGCATTTT
TRBJ2-2	.	TRBD1	TRBV24-1	CATSGGTANTGELFF	TGTGCCACCAGTGGGGGGACAGCGAACACCGGGGAGCTGTTTTTT
TRBJ2-1	.	TRBD2	TRBV7-2	CASRRSGGNNEQFF	TGTGCCAGCAGGCGTAGCGGGGGCAACAATGAGCAGTTCTTC
TRBJ2-1	.	TRBD2	TRBV28	CASSVPGLAIHEQFF	TGTGCCAGCAGCGTTCCGGGACTAGCGATCCATGAGCAGTTCTTC
TRBJ1-4	.	.	TRBV6-5	CAVHATNEKLFF	TGTGCCGTACATGCAACTAATGAAAAACTGTTTTTT
TRBJ1-5	.	.	TRBV6-5	CASTTYAGGSQPQHF	TGTGCCAGCACCACATATGCCGGGGGAAGTCAGCCCCAGCATTTT
TRBJ2-3	.	.	TRBV19	CASSPRMHGTDTQYF	TGTGCCAGTAGTCCGCGGATGCACGGCACAGATACGCAGTATTTT
TRBJ1-5	many	.	TRBV6-1	CASSEERNYGNQPQHF	TGTGCCAGCAGTGAAGAGCGGAATTACGGCAATCAGCCCCAGCATTTT
TRBJ2-7	.	.	TRBV19	CASSIGAGGIAYEQYF	TGTGCCAGTAGTATTGGCGCTGGGGGGATAGCGTACGAGCAGTACTTC
TRBJ2-7	.	TRBD1	TRBV14	CASSQLRTGGSYEQYF	TGTGCCAGCAGCCAGCTCCGGACAGGGGGCTCCTACGAGCAGTACTTC
TRBJ1-5	once	.	TRBV5-6	CASSLTGGNQPQHF	TGTGCCAGCAGCTTAACGGGGGGTAATCAGCCCCAGCATTTT
TRBJ1-6	few	TRBD1	TRBV2	CASRDRVYSPLHF	TGTGCCAGCAGGGACAGGGTTTATTCACCCCTCCACTTT
TRBJ1-5	.	TRBD1	TRBV7-2	CASSPEGQEQPGNQPQHF	TGTGCCAGCAGCCCAGAAGGACAGGAACAACCGGGCAATCAGCCCCAGCATTTT
TRBJ2-1	.	TRBD2	TRBV4-1	CASSQVTSGVYNEQFF	TGCGCCAGCAGCCAAGTTACTAGCGGAGTGTACAATGAGCAGTTCTTC
TRBJ2-3	.	TRBD1	TRBV19	CASNDRGLDTQYF	TGTGCCAGTAATGATAGGGGGCTGGATACGCAGTATTTT
TRBJ1-2	once	.	TRBV27	CASSLNRHTDGYTF	TGTGCCAGCAGTTTAAACAGGCATACCGATGGCTACACCTTC
TRBJ2-2	.	TRBD1	TRBV10-2	CAITGGKDTGELFF	TGCGCCATCACAGGGGGCAAGGACACCGGGGAGCTGTTTTTT
TRBJ1-5	.	TRBD1	TRBV27	CASSADRASNQPQHF	TGTGCCAGCAGTGCGGACAGGGCGAGCAATCAGCCCCAGCATTTT
TRBJ1-2	.	.	TRBV28	CASRSRRRPLGDYGYTF	TGTGCCAGCAGATCGAGGAGGCGGCCATTAGGAGACTATGGCTACACCTTC
TRBJ1-1	.	.	TRBV27	CASSLGGVNTEAFF	TGTGCCAGCAGTTTAGGGGGGGTGAACACTGAAGCTTTCTTT
TRBJ2-7	.	TRBD1	TRBV6-2/TRBV6-3	CASSRGTFYEQYF	TGTGCCAGCAGCAGGGGGACATTCTACGAGCAGTACTTC
TRBJ2-1	.	TRBD1	TRBV2	CASSLSGTGLYEQFF	TGTGCCAGCAGTCTTTCCGGGACAGGGTTATATGAGCAGTTCTTC
TRBJ2-7	.	.	TRBV3-1/TRBV3-2	CASSRGQNSYEQYF	TGTGCCAGCAGCCGCGGACAGAACTCCTACGAGCAGTACTTC
TRBJ2-3	.	.	TRBV4-2	CASSQEEGAANTQYF	TGTGCCAGCAGCCAAGAGGAGGGGGCCGCGAATACGCAGTATTTT
TRBJ2-1	few	TRBD2	TRBV5-1	CASSLVGGRAAEQFF	TGCGCCAGCAGCTTGGTTGGCGGGAGGGCCGCCGAGCAGTTCTTC
TRBJ1-2	.	TRBD1	TRBV6-6	CASSSRDRLFYGYTF	TGTGCCAGCAGTTCCCGGGACAGACTCTTCTATGGCTACACCTTC